Presented here are 20 T cell receptor beta chains from one specimen sequenced in a study of Ad26.COV2.S vaccination and SARS-CoV-2 variants. TCRdb keeps only in-frame clones here, not all; method: immunoSEQ multiplex PCR. This sample yields about 350,000 clones, of which less than 90% are seen a single time; over 8.5% belongs to the top ten. The treatment was: around 19 received Ad26.COV2.S at low or high dose, single or two shots; 5 received placebo; per-sample allocation not given. It was on day 63 after the first vaccine or placebo injection that samples were taken. Source: peripheral blood, taken in a trial of Ad26.COV2.S vaccine versus placebo. The receptors were gathered from a person between 18 and 59 years old who received the Ad26.COV2.S COVID-19 vaccine or a placebo.

This clone was picked up one time. The chain is built from TRBV5-6 and TRBJ2-3; 9 positions agree with TRBD2. This CDR3 has 15 residues. V lost 5 bases and J lost 1; bases outside the gene matches: 5. The V gene's germline CDR1 is SGHDT and CDR2 YYEEEE. DNA for the CDR3: TGTGCCAGCAGTAAAATAGCGGGAGGCACAGATACGCAGTATTTT. Its translation is CASSKIAGGTDTQYF.

V is TRBV3-1 (or the pseudogene TRBV3-2) and J is TRBJ2-2; D unclear. V was cut by 7 bases and J by 7 bases, with 16 bases left in between. In germline, CDR1 is LGHDT, CDR2 YNNKEL (reference sequence). The CDR3 loop spans 14 amino acids. The CDR3 nucleotides read TGTGCCAGCAATCCGGGCGGTGGTAGCGGGGAGCTGTTTTTT. Its translation: CASNPGGGSGELFF.

For this clone: This may arise from a read error, as a much more abundant clone is one base away. The rearrangement links TRBV7-9 to TRBJ1-2; the D is unclear. Germline CDR1 is SEHNR and CDR2 is FQNEAQ (reference sequence). Trimming took 3 bases from V and 2 from J, leaving 4 bases between them. The CDR3 loop spans 12 amino acids. The CDR3 coding sequence is TGTGCCAGCAGCTTCGGGAACTATGGCTACACCTTC. It encodes CASSFGNYGYTF.

The table lists this clone with a few counts. The chain carries TRBV27 and TRBJ1-6; 7 nucleotides align to TRBD1. The CDR3 extends over 16 amino acids. Germline V CDR1 and CDR2: MNHEY, SMNVEV (reference sequence). V shed 3 bases, J shed 16 bases, and the junction held 18 bases outside the gene matches. This CDR3 reads CASSFVTQGEGSPLHF. Here the CDR3 DNA reads TGTGCCAGCAGTTTTGTGACCCAGGGGGAAGGTTCTCCTCTCCACTTT.

The V and J genes are TRBV9 and TRBJ1-1; maybe TRBD1 (5 bases). The ends were cut back, 4 bases at V and 4 bases at J, with 14 bases in the middle. The CDR3 has 14 residues. Germline V gives CDR1 SGDLS, CDR2 YYNGEE. The CDR3 spells CASSSQGGGTEAFF. The CDR3 DNA sequence: TGTGCCAGCAGCTCCCAGGGCGGGGGCACTGAAGCTTTCTTT.

The chain is built from TRBV5-6 and TRBJ1-4; D not certain. There are 13 residues in the CDR3. Trimming stripped 2 bases from V and 5 bases from J, with 7 bases between. Germline CDR1 SGHDT, CDR2 YYEEEE. CDR3 protein: CASSLTANEKLFF. CDR3 nucleotides: TGTGCCAGCAGCTTAACAGCGAATGAAAAACTGTTTTTT.

V usage is TRBV10-3 and J usage is TRBJ2-1; TRBD2 is a possible D gene (5 bases). The ends were cut back, 3 bases at V and 0 bases at J, with 9 bases in the middle. Germline loops: CDR1 ENHRY, CDR2 SYGVKD. This CDR3 comprises 15 residues. The CDR3 DNA follows: TGTGCCATCAGTGACGGACTCTCCTCCTACAATGAGCAGTTCTTC. Protein sequence: CAISDGLSSYNEQFF.

The V gene is TRBV27, the J gene TRBJ1-2, with D possibly being TRBD1 (5 bases). Between the trimmed V and J ends, which lost 6 bases and 2 bases, there was a span of 13 bases. Per germline, CDR1 MNHEY and CDR2 SMNVEV (reference sequence). This CDR3 region has 14 residues. The CDR3 spells CASRVRDGNYGYTF. CDR3 nucleotides: TGTGCCAGCAGAGTCCGGGACGGAAACTATGGCTACACCTTC.

The chain recombines TRBV27 with TRBJ1-5; the D is unclear. V was cut by 5 bases and J by 3 bases, with 8 bases left in between. The CDR3 has 13 residues. Germline V gene lookup returns CDR1 MNHEY and CDR2 SMNVEV (reference sequence). Here the CDR3 reads CASSVAVNQPQHF. The CDR3 DNA follows: TGTGCCAGCAGTGTTGCAGTCAATCAGCCCCAGCATTTT.

The V gene is TRBV28, the J gene TRBJ2-5; no definite D call. V lost 3 bases and J lost 2, with 13 bases in between. CDR3 length: 15 residues. The germline gives CDR1 MDHEN, CDR2 SYDVKM. The CDR3 DNA follows: TGTGCCAGCAGTTTCCAGTCGACCAGACAAGAGACCCAGTACTTC. It translates to CASSFQSTRQETQYF.

This clone appeared a single time. This chain joins TRBV28 and TRBJ2-7; 9 nucleotides agree with TRBD2. CDR3 size: 15 residues. J gave up 2 bases and V 8 bases, and 10 bases lay outside the gene matches. Germline V gives CDR1 MDHEN, CDR2 SYDVKM. Written as DNA, the CDR3 is TGTGCCAGCGGGTTAGCGGGAGCGGGAACCTACGAGCAGTACTTC. It is translated as CASGLAGAGTYEQYF.

The chain employs TRBV28 and TRBJ2-5; 7 nucleotides match TRBD2. The CDR3 runs to 14 residues. After removal of 4 bases from V and 3 bases from J, the junction contained 5 bases not matched to a gene. Germline-derived CDR1 and CDR2 are MDHEN and SYDVKM. CDR3 residues: CASSSPGREETQYF. The CDR3, as DNA: TGTGCCAGCAGTTCCCCTGGGAGGGAAGAGACCCAGTACTTC.

CDR3 sequence: CASSLGSQGEQFF. CDR3 nucleotide sequence: TGTGCCAGCAGCTTAGGGTCGCAGGGTGAGCAGTTCTTC. The chain is built from TRBV7-9 and TRBJ2-1; tentatively, D is TRBD1 (5 bases). The CDR3 spans 13 residues. Trimming took 1 base from V and 9 from J, leaving 10 bases between them. Germline-derived CDR1 and CDR2 are SEHNR and FQNEAQ (reference sequence).

V and J are TRBV5-6 and TRBJ2-7; the match to TRBD1 covers 12 bases. CDR3 length: 14 amino acids. J lost 6 bases, V lost 3 bases, and 4 bases had no gene match. Germline lookup yields CDR1 SGHDT and CDR2 YYEEEE. CDR3 in amino acids: CASSYGTGGGEQYF. DNA of the CDR3: TGTGCCAGCAGCTACGGGACAGGGGGCGGCGAGCAGTACTTC.

V usage is TRBV19 and J usage is TRBJ1-4, with a tentative D call TRBD1 (5 bases). V was pared by 5 bases and J by 4 bases, with 14 bases between. The germline V gene has CDR1 LNHDA and CDR2 SQIVND (reference sequence). The CDR3 contains 15 residues. The chain's CDR3 is CASSVQGPGNEKLFF. CDR3 in DNA: TGTGCCAGTAGTGTCCAGGGACCGGGTAATGAAAAACTGTTTTTT.

The rearrangement links TRBV5-5 to TRBJ2-1; no definite D call. From germline, CDR1 is SGHKS and CDR2 YYEKEE (reference sequence). Trimming took 2 bases from V and 3 from J, leaving 15 bases between them. CDR3 size: 16 residues. The CDR3 DNA is TGTGCCAGCAGCTTACGACCGACGTTAGACTACAATGAGCAGTTCTTC. Amino acids: CASSLRPTLDYNEQFF.

J is TRBJ2-3 and V is TRBV25-1, with a weak D call TRBD2 (6 bases). Trimming cost V 4 bases and J 2 bases, with 13 bases left between them. Per germline, CDR1 MGHDK and CDR2 SYGVNS. The CDR3 spans 15 residues. The CDR3 nucleotides are TGTGCCAGCAGTGTGGGGACTGGAATCACAGATACGCAGTATTTT. It yields the protein CASSVGTGITDTQYF. Supplemented by reference TRBV25-1 and TRBJ2-3, the full variable domain reads EADIYQTPRYLVIGTGKKITLECSQTMGHDKMYWYQQDPGMELHLIHYSYGVNSTEKGDLSSESTVSRIRTEHFPLTLESARPSHTSQYLCASSVGTGITDTQYFGPGTRLTVL.

In nucleotides, the CDR3 is TGTGCCAGCAGAGGAAGGGGATTGATAGAAGAGACCCAGTACTTC. This encodes CASRGRGLIEETQYF. This chain links TRBV6-5 with TRBJ2-5, with D maybe TRBD1 (5 bases). The CDR3 loop spans 15 amino acids. V lost 6 bases and J lost 3, with 17 bases in between. Per germline, CDR1 MNHEY and CDR2 SVGAGI.

This clone was counted a single time. J is TRBJ2-7 and V is TRBV28; 9 positions agree with TRBD1. With 5 bases clipped from V and 1 base from J, the junction kept 6 bases outside the gene matches. CDR3 size: 15 residues. CDR1 is MDHEN and CDR2 is SYDVKM in the germline V gene. The CDR3 protein is CASSAGTGISYEQYF. CDR3 DNA sequence: TGTGCCAGCAGTGCCGGGACAGGGATATCCTACGAGCAGTACTTC.

V gene TRBV28 combines with J gene TRBJ2-7; D remains ambiguous. V lost 3 bases to trimming and J lost 5 bases, with 17 bases between them. Germline V gene data show CDR1 as MDHEN and CDR2 as SYDVKM. The CDR3 runs 15 residues. The CDR3 loop reads CASSFLAQKGDEQYF. CDR3 in DNA: TGTGCCAGCAGTTTTCTGGCCCAAAAGGGTGACGAGCAGTACTTC.